This TCR beta chain came from a study of regulatory T cells in long-lasting Graves disease. Time point here: newly diagnosed GD, antithyroid drugs for less than 3 months. PBMC RNA served as the TCR library source. iRepertoire HTBI primers and Arm-PCR of CDR3 regions built TCR beta libraries. In TCRdb, the multiplex PCR reads were re-called with MiXCR into one record per CDR3 protein. The sample contains about 200,000 distinct CDR3 sequences, 18% of which appear only once. This clonotype was counted many times. CDR1 LGHDT and CDR2 YNNKEL come from the germline V gene (reference sequence). The CDR3 contains 14 residues. V lost 4 bases to trimming and J lost 7 bases, with 14 bases between them.

The V gene is TRBV3-1, the J gene TRBJ2-1; D possibly corresponds to TRBD2 (6 bases). The sample here was peripheral blood mononuclear cells (PBMCs), taken at new diagnosis, from a patient treated with antithyroid drugs. The sequence was obtained from a female donor with Graves disease. CDR3 in DNA: TGTGCCAGCAGCCCCCGAGTGGGGACTAATGAGCAGTTCTTC. It is translated as CASSPRVGTNEQFF.